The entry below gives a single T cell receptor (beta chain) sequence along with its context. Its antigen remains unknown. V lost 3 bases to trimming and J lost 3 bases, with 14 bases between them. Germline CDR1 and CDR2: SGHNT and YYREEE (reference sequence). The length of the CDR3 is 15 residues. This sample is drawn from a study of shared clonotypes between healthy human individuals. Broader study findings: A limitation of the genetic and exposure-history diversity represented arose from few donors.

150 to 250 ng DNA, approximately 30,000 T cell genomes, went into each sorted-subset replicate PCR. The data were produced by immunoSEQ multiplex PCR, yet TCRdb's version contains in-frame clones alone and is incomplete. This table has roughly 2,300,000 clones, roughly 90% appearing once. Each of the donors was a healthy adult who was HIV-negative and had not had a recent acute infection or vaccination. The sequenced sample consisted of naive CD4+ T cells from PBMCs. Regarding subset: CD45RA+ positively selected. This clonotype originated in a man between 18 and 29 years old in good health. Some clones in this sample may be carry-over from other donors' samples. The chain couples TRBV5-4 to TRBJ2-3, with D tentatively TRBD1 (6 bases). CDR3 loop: CASSSNRVGTDTQYF. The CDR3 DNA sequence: TGTGCCAGCAGCTCAAACAGGGTCGGGACAGATACGCAGTATTTT.